This is a list of T cell receptor beta chains from one sample in a study of shared clonotypes between healthy human individuals. Clones were sequenced by immunoSEQ multiplex PCR, and TCRdb holds only the in-frame ones, with some missing. Of over 2,000,000 clones listed, just over 90% are singletons. Specimen: naive CD8+ T cells from PBMCs. All receptors derive from a man between 18 and 29 years old in good health. Some clones in this sample may be carry-over from other donors' samples. Both conserved end residues are part of each CDR3. Each record gives: V gene, CDR3 length, CDR3 protein.

v_gene: TRBV28; len: 17; CDR3aa: CASLRAIRDPDNSPLHF
v_gene: TRBV19; len: 14; CDR3aa: CASSIRQEGDEQYF
v_gene: TRBV27; len: 15; CDR3aa: CASAASGRVQETQYF
v_gene: TRBV7-9; len: 16; CDR3aa: CASSISSVPSYNEQFF
v_gene: TRBV7-9; len: 15; CDR3aa: CASSPPGGLDGELFF
v_gene: TRBV28; len: 14; CDR3aa: CASSLFTDSRELFF
v_gene: TRBV7-9; len: 12; CDR3aa: CASSLSAGELFF
v_gene: TRBV7-9; len: 14; CDR3aa: CASSLNSGRETQYF
v_gene: TRBV6-6; len: 12; CDR3aa: CASTRGMDIQYF
v_gene: TRBV4-1; len: 16; CDR3aa: CASSQIASQTKDTQYF
v_gene: TRBV29-1; len: 13; CDR3aa: CMGGAGPYNEQFF
v_gene: TRBV19; len: 14; CDR3aa: CASTPGSSGNTIYF
v_gene: TRBV7-9; len: 18; CDR3aa: CASSSVPLTSGRANEQFF
v_gene: TRBV29-1; len: 12; CDR3aa: CSVVTHLYEQYF
v_gene: TRBV7-9; len: 15; CDR3aa: CASSRPSREINEQFF
v_gene: TRBV27; len: 15; CDR3aa: CASSLRHHSYNEQFF
v_gene: TRBV27; len: 15; CDR3aa: CASSPQTGGNTEAFF
v_gene: TRBV11-2; len: 12; CDR3aa: CASSLDRGEQFF
v_gene: TRBV9; len: 15; CDR3aa: CASSVARLGTDTQYF
v_gene: TRBV19; len: 16; CDR3aa: CASTLPRTGQDGELFF
v_gene: TRBV5-6; len: 13; CDR3aa: CASSQDSSYEQYF
v_gene: TRBV25-1; len: 15; CDR3aa: CASSGESLAKNIQYF
v_gene: TRBV6-5; len: 14; CDR3aa: CASRPGTGVQPQHF
v_gene: TRBV11-3; len: 13; CDR3aa: CASRGQGTDTQYF
v_gene: TRBV7-9; len: 13; CDR3aa: CASSLGYGNGYTF
v_gene: TRBV7-9; len: 15; CDR3aa: CASSQSLGSTDTQYF